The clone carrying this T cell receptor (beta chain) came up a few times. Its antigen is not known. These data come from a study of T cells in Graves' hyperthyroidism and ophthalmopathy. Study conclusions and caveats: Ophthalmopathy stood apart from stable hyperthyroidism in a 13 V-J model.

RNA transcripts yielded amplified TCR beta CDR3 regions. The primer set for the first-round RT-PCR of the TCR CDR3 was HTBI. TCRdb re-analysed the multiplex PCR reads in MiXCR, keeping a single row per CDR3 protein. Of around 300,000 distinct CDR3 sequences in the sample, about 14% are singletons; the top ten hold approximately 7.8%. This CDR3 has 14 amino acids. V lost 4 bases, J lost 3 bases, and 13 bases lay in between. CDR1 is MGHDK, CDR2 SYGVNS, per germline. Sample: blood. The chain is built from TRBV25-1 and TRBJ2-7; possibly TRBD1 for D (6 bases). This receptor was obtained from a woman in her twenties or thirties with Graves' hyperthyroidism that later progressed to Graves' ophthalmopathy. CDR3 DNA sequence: TGTGCCAGCAGTGCGGCAGGGGCCTACTACGAGCAGTACTTC. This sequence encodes CASSAAGAYYEQYF.